Sequencing of this T cell receptor (beta chain) was carried out in a study of human T cells and chemical hapten exposure. Ten or more counts support this clonotype. As to time point: patch test 2, 6 weeks after DPC sensitization. The treatment here: therapeutic diphenylcyclopropenone sensitization with weekly scalp DPC. TCRdb ran MiXCR on the RACE reads and lists one entry per CDR3 protein. The sample has approximately 75,000 distinct CDR3 sequences, about 8.5% seen once. The CDR3 spans 14 residues. The germline V gene encodes CDR1 SGHAT and CDR2 FQDESV (reference sequence). Trimming left V 3 bases short and J 2 bases short, with 11 bases between.

The TCR comes from a woman aged 45 to 65 with alopecia areata. Some clones in this sample may be carry-over from other donors' samples. The chain is built from TRBV11-1 and TRBJ2-7; D tentatively fits TRBD1 or TRBD2 (6 bases each). The specimen was whole blood, collected in connection with sensitization to the hapten diphenylcyclopropenone (DPC). In DNA form, the CDR3 reads TGTGCCAGCAGCTTTAAGGGGGGAGCCTACGAGCAGTACTTC. This translates into CASSFKGGAYEQYF.